This is a list of T cell receptor beta chains from one sample in a study of early T cells in non-severe SARS-CoV-2 infection. One entry per CDR3 protein, called by TCRdb with MiXCR from the 5' RACE reads. Altogether roughly 92,000 distinct CDR3 sequences are present, about 12% being singletons, with the ten largest covering 3.5% to 5%. The sample was whole blood, taken at baseline. The receptors stem from an adult who was a healthcare worker with PCR-confirmed SARS-CoV-2 infection or an uninfected control (not recorded which). Each CDR3 is given with its conserved first and last residue. The order of the fields is CDR3 protein, CDR3 DNA, V gene, D gene, J gene, clone size. A D gene is named only where the DNA matches it firmly. Only part of the rows carry a size: once, few, many, or a class if the clone is expanded.

CASRALGASNQPQHF TGTGCCAGCAGGGCCTTAGGGGCAAGCAATCAGCCCCAGCATTTT TRBV2 . TRBJ1-5 .
CASSVLGPGYTF TGTGCCAGCAGTGTATTGGGGCCTGGCTACACCTTC TRBV6-1 . TRBJ1-2 .
CANSPPGTGVIEQYF TGTGCCAACTCACCACCCGGGACAGGGGTAATCGAGCAGTACTTC TRBV18 TRBD1 TRBJ2-7 once
CASSLGQGIADTQYF TGCGCCAGCAGCCTGGGACAGGGGATCGCAGATACGCAGTATTTT TRBV5-1 TRBD1 TRBJ2-3 .
CASTPWDSETQYF TGTGCCAGCACCCCCTGGGACAGCGAGACCCAGTACTTC TRBV11-2 TRBD1 TRBJ2-5 few
CASSMTRDGRPSANPHTDTQYF TGTGCCAGTAGTATGACAAGGGATGGGAGGCCGAGCGCAAATCCACACACAGATACGCAGTATTTT TRBV19 . TRBJ2-3 few
CASSLRGPGYTF TGTGCCAGCAGCCTCAGGGGACCTGGCTACACCTTC TRBV5-8 . TRBJ1-2 few
CASSYSGQGVYEQYF TGTGCCAGCAGTTACTCTGGACAGGGTGTGTACGAGCAGTACTTC TRBV6-5 TRBD1 TRBJ2-7 many
CASSHTWGIGSGEQYF TGTGCCAGCAGCCACACTTGGGGGATTGGATCAGGAGAGCAGTACTTC TRBV16 . TRBJ2-7 few
CASSPPGGNSGNTIYF TGTGCCAGCAGTCCGCCGGGAGGGAACTCTGGAAACACCATATATTTT TRBV28 . TRBJ1-3 many
CASSPPGLAGNEQFF TGTGCCAGCAGCCCACCGGGACTAGCCGGAAATGAGCAGTTCTTC TRBV6-5 TRBD2 TRBJ2-1 .
CASSFRGADGYTF TGTGCCAGCAGCTTTCGGGGAGCGGATGGCTACACCTTC TRBV7-3 . TRBJ1-2 many
CSAKGRGEAFF TGCAGTGCTAAGGGGAGAGGCGAAGCTTTCTTT TRBV20-1 . TRBJ1-1 .
CASRGTGEQAFF TGTGCCAGCAGGGGCACGGGGGAGCAAGCTTTCTTT TRBV2 . TRBJ1-1 many
CASSFFHTAYEQYF TGTGCCAGCAGCTTTTTTCACACCGCCTACGAGCAGTACTTC TRBV5-4 . TRBJ2-7 few
CASSANAGQETQYF TGTGCCAGCAGTGCCAATGCAGGACAAGAGACCCAGTACTTC TRBV2 . TRBJ2-5 .
CASSFSLRMGNQPQHF TGTGCCAGCAGTTTTTCTCTCAGGATGGGCAATCAGCCCCAGCATTTT TRBV28 . TRBJ1-5 .
CASRTRDRGLNEQFF TGTGCCAGCAGGACCAGGGACAGGGGGCTCAATGAGCAGTTCTTC TRBV6-6 TRBD1 TRBJ2-1 .
CATSREGAYLHF TGTGCCACCAGCAGAGAGGGGGCTTACCTCCACTTT TRBV15 . TRBJ1-6 few
CAWASGLISTDTQYF TGTGCCTGGGCCTCGGGGCTCATAAGCACAGATACGCAGTATTTT TRBV30 . TRBJ2-3 few
CASSLFGAQETQYF TGTGCCAGCAGCCTCTTTGGAGCCCAAGAGACCCAGTACTTC TRBV3-1 . TRBJ2-5 many
CASSSQGSYEQYF TGTGCCAGCAGCTCACAAGGCTCCTACGAGCAGTACTTC TRBV9 . TRBJ2-7 few
CASSHSGTGKSGNTIYF TGTGCCAGCAGCCATTCCGGGACAGGGAAATCTGGAAACACCATATATTTT TRBV7-9 TRBD1 TRBJ1-3 few
CASSLIGASSYEQYF TGTGCCAGCAGCTTGATAGGCGCTAGCTCCTACGAGCAGTACTTC TRBV11-2 . TRBJ2-7 many
CAISGLAGGIYEQFF TGTGCCATCAGTGGATTAGCGGGGGGTATATATGAGCAGTTCTTC TRBV10-3 TRBD2 TRBJ2-1 .
CASSQGLHEQYF TGTGCCAGCAGCCAAGGTCTCCACGAGCAGTACTTC TRBV3-1 . TRBJ2-7 .
CAISDQPSGGETQYF TGTGCCATCAGTGATCAGCCCAGCGGGGGAGAGACCCAGTACTTC TRBV10-3 TRBD2 TRBJ2-5 .
CASSHSAVGQDTQYF TGTGCCAGCAGCCACTCTGCTGTTGGGCAAGATACGCAGTATTTT TRBV3-1 . TRBJ2-3 .
CASSPARPNTGELFF TGTGCCAGCAGCCCAGCGAGACCGAACACCGGGGAGCTGTTTTTT TRBV11-3 . TRBJ2-2 .
CASSWTGTDSYEQYF TGTGCCAGCAGCTGGACCGGGACAGACTCCTACGAGCAGTACTTC TRBV7-2 TRBD1 TRBJ2-7 .
CASSPTGQGPDTQYF TGTGCCAGCAGCCCCACCGGACAGGGCCCAGATACGCAGTATTTT TRBV7-3 TRBD1 TRBJ2-3 .
CASSLLGGGDEAFF TGTGCCAGCTCACTCCTGGGGGGGGGAGATGAAGCTTTCTTT TRBV18 . TRBJ1-1 few
CASFNLGHYNEQFF TGTGCCAGCTTTAATCTAGGACACTACAATGAGCAGTTCTTC TRBV6-6 . TRBJ2-1 .
CASSLAAGNQPQHF TGTGCCAGCAGCTTAGCGGCGGGGAATCAGCCCCAGCATTTT TRBV7-8 . TRBJ1-5 few
CATSGSYNEQFF TGTGCCACCAGTGGCTCGTACAATGAGCAGTTCTTC TRBV24-1 . TRBJ2-1 many
CASSISGGSYEQYF TGTGCCAGCAGCATTAGCGGAGGAAGCTACGAGCAGTACTTC TRBV12-3/TRBV12-4 . TRBJ2-7 few
CASRQWTGGNQPQHF TGTGCCAGCAGGCAATGGACAGGGGGCAATCAGCCCCAGCATTTT TRBV12-3/TRBV12-4 TRBD1 TRBJ1-5 many
CASRDRDNQPQHF TGCGCCAGCCGGGACAGGGACAATCAGCCCCAGCATTTT TRBV5-1 TRBD1 TRBJ1-5 few
CASSLGPATGELFF TGTGCCAGCAGTTTAGGGCCAGCCACCGGGGAGCTGTTTTTT TRBV12-3/TRBV12-4 . TRBJ2-2 many
CASSQDSAGDGYTF TGTGCCAGCAGCCAAGATAGTGCGGGCGATGGCTACACCTTC TRBV3-1 . TRBJ1-2 .
CASSFGRTSNTGELFF TGCGCCAGCAGCTTTGGCAGAACTTCGAACACCGGGGAGCTGTTTTTT TRBV5-1 . TRBJ2-2 .
CASSPDRGIIQYF TGTGCCAGCTCACCCGACAGGGGGATCATTCAGTACTTC TRBV18 TRBD1 TRBJ2-4 few
CASSQIGPKETQYF TGTGCCAGCAGCCAAATTGGACCAAAAGAGACCCAGTACTTC TRBV4-2 . TRBJ2-5 many
CASSPGDRAAGYTF TGTGCCAGCAGCCCCGGCGACAGGGCGGCTGGCTACACCTTC TRBV7-8 TRBD1 TRBJ1-2 few
CASSVRLIGSSTDTQYF TGTGCCAGCAGTGTAAGACTAATCGGGTCTAGCACAGATACGCAGTATTTT TRBV12-3/TRBV12-4 . TRBJ2-3 .
CASSKGQGAWNEQYF TGTGCCAGCAGTAAGGGACAGGGGGCTTGGAACGAGCAGTACTTC TRBV12-3/TRBV12-4 TRBD1 TRBJ2-7 few
CASGRDSINTGELFF TGTGCCAGCGGCCGGGACAGTATAAACACCGGGGAGCTGTTTTTT TRBV7-3 TRBD1 TRBJ2-2 .
CASSQRDFTDTQYF TGTGCCAGCAGCCAAAGGGACTTCACAGATACGCAGTATTTT TRBV14 . TRBJ2-3 .
CASSLAGGMSNQPQHF TGCGCCAGCAGTTTGGCAGGGGGCATGAGCAATCAGCCCCAGCATTTT TRBV10-2 TRBD1 TRBJ1-5 few